This TCR beta chain originates from a study of cytomegalovirus exposure and HLA in healthy donors. Study as a whole: Genotyping of roughly 400 donors showed that around 81% belonged to the Caucasian-associated ancestry cluster.

The PCR made use of 60 Vbeta and 13 Jbeta primers. This table comes from immunoSEQ multiplex PCR, and its TCRdb copy is limited to in-frame clones, with some not included. Of 120,000 to 150,000 clones in the sample, roughly 77% were seen once. General study findings and limits: Rare TCR sequences predominated, though certain public TCRs were found in many donors.

This clone was observed a few times. Its antigen is not known. The germline gives CDR1 MNHEY, CDR2 SVGAGI. This CDR3 contains 14 residues. The receptor's source is a young woman in good health and CMV-seronegative. Sequencing was done on a sample of PBMCs. This chain connects TRBV6-5 to TRBJ2-5; TRBD2 might be the D (5 bases). The DNA end lines up better with TRBJ2-7; the J call may be wrong. The CDR3 DNA sequence: TGTGCCAGCAGCCTTGGACTCAGCTCCTACGAGCAGTACTTC. Translating gives CASSLGLSSYEQYF.